One and the same sample provided the 18 T cell receptor beta chains below, sequenced in a study of control samples from healthy donors and cancer patients. Sequenced by immunoSEQ multiplex PCR; TCRdb stores in-frame clones only, minus some. The data show more than 110,000 clones, with 70% to 90% seen just once and around 8.2% held by the top ten. Specimen: blood. The receptors were sampled from a woman between 25 and 40 years old in good health.

This clone appeared a single time. The genes are TRBV19 and TRBJ2-5; D is possibly TRBD2 (6 bases). Trimming stripped 7 bases from V and 4 bases from J, with 13 bases between. Germline V CDR1 and CDR2: LNHDA, SQIVND (reference sequence). This CDR3 is built from 13 residues. The CDR3 nucleotides read TGTGCCAGTACGAGGGAGGCGGGAGAGACCCAGTACTTC. It yields the protein CASTREAGETQYF.

The V call is TRBV27, the J call TRBJ1-5; 8 bases agree with TRBD1. The germline V gene has CDR1 MNHEY and CDR2 SMNVEV (reference sequence). This CDR3 comprises 20 residues. J lost 2 bases, V lost 2 bases, and 17 bases had no gene match. The CDR3 DNA reads TGTGCCAGCAGTTTAAGGGGTACCGGGACAGGATGGAGTGGCAATCAGCCCCAGCATTTT. This sequence encodes CASSLRGTGTGWSGNQPQHF.

The chain's CDR3 is CASSPDMGYTF. The CDR3 coding sequence is TGTGCCAGCTCACCGGACATGGGCTACACCTTC. The chain couples TRBV18 to TRBJ1-2; TRBD1 is a possible D gene (5 bases). V lost 3 bases and J lost 8, with 7 bases in between. This CDR3 contains 11 residues. The germline gives CDR1 KGHSH, CDR2 LQKENI.

The gene calls are TRBV2 and TRBJ1-2; TRBD1 matches at 8 bases. The CDR3 covers 16 residues. Germline V CDR1 and CDR2: SNHLY, FYNNEI. Unmatched junction bases numbered 6, after V lost 3 bases and J lost 0 bases. The CDR3 bases are TGTGCCAGCAGTGACGGCCAGGGGGCGTCTAACTATGGCTACACCTTC. Its protein is CASSDGQGASNYGYTF.

This sequence joins TRBV7-2 and TRBJ2-1, with TRBD2 matching over 9 bases. Germline CDR1 is SGHTA and CDR2 is FQGNSA. The CDR3 spans 16 residues. The ends lost 1 base at V and 6 bases at J; junction bases unmatched: 7. The CDR3 protein is CASSLGYGGRANEQFF. The DNA for the CDR3 is TGTGCCAGCAGCTTAGGATATGGCGGGAGGGCCAATGAGCAGTTCTTC.

The chain has TRBV6-5 and TRBJ1-1; 9 bases line up with TRBD1. V trimming: 2 bases; J trimming: 10 bases; junction bases outside the gene matches: 5. CDR1 and CDR2 from the germline V gene are MNHEY and SVGAGI. The CDR3 contains 13 residues. The DNA of the CDR3 is TGTGCCAGCAGTTACGAGGACAGGGGTGCAGCTTTCTTT. It yields the protein CASSYEDRGAAFF.

As to this clone: The sample has other DNA sequences that encode this CDR3 too. This rearrangement joins TRBV6-5 to TRBJ1-2, with D unclear. CDR3 length: 13 residues. V was shortened by 4 bases and J by 1 base, with 7 bases between the two germline ends. Germline CDR1 reads MNHEY; CDR2 reads SVGAGI. The CDR3: CASSSPSNYGYTF. CDR3 bases: TGTGCCAGCAGTTCCCCCAGTAACTATGGCTACACCTTC.

J is TRBJ2-2 and V is TRBV5-6; TRBD2 matches 12 bases. CDR1 is SGHDT, CDR2 YYEEEE, per germline. The CDR3 has 17 residues. V shed 0 bases, J shed 8 bases, and the junction held 8 bases outside the gene matches. As DNA, the CDR3 is TGTGCCAGCAGCTTGGGCGCTAGCGGGAGGGCGGATGGGGAGCTGTTTTTT. As protein: CASSLGASGRADGELFF.

The chain employs TRBV18 and TRBJ1-5; 7 bases are a match to TRBD1. CDR1 and CDR2 (germline): KGHSH, LQKENI. The CDR3 runs to 14 residues. After removal of 6 bases from V and 7 bases from J, the junction contained 9 bases not matched to a gene. The DNA of the CDR3 is TGTGCCAGCTCCCGTGACAGGGTAAGGCAGCCCCAGCATTTT. Translating gives CASSRDRVRQPQHF.

This chain links TRBV7-2 with TRBJ2-3; 9 bases line up with TRBD1. The germline V gene encodes CDR1 SGHTA and CDR2 FQGNSA. This CDR3 has 16 residues. V was pared by 3 bases and J by 2 bases, with 6 bases of the junction left unmatched. The CDR3 DNA follows: TGTGCCAGCAGCTTCGGGACAGGGCTAACCACAGATACGCAGTATTTT. This encodes CASSFGTGLTTDTQYF.

This sequence joins TRBV5-5 and TRBJ2-2; D unclear. The CDR3 totals 13 residues. The germline V gene has CDR1 SGHKS and CDR2 YYEKEE (reference sequence). Trimming left V 4 bases short and J 5 bases short, with 9 bases between. The CDR3 loop reads CASSRVYTGELFF. CDR3 sequence (DNA): TGTGCCAGCAGCCGAGTTTATACCGGGGAGCTGTTTTTT.

The rearrangement joins TRBV12-3 or TRBV12-4 to TRBJ1-2; D is perhaps TRBD1 (6 bases). The CDR3 length is 13 residues. Trimming removed 5 bases at V and 8 bases at J, with 15 bases between. CDR3 nucleotides: TGTGCCAGCAGTGTTAACAGGGATGTAGGCTACACCTTC. Protein product: CASSVNRDVGYTF.

This chain connects TRBV5-4 to TRBJ2-3, with 10 bases identical to TRBD2. The CDR3 runs 14 residues. Losses at the gene ends were 4 bases for V and 5 bases for J; bases not matched to a gene: 4. Germline V gene sequence: CDR1 SGHNT, CDR2 YYREEE (reference sequence). This CDR3 reads CASSPRLAGDTQYF. As DNA, the CDR3 is TGTGCCAGCAGCCCTAGACTAGCGGGAGATACGCAGTATTTT.

The genes are TRBV13 and TRBJ1-6, with 7 bases that match TRBD1. Trimming cost V 0 bases and J 0 bases; bases outside gene matches: 11. CDR1 is PRHDT, CDR2 FYEKMQ, per germline (reference sequence). The CDR3 has 20 amino acids. The CDR3: CASSLGAQGPGSSYNSPLHF. Written as DNA, the CDR3 is TGTGCCAGCAGCTTAGGGGCACAGGGGCCTGGGAGCTCCTATAATTCACCCCTCCACTTT. Filled out from reference TRBV13 and TRBJ1-6, the complete variable domain reads AAGVIQSPRHLIKEKRETATLKCYPIPRHDTVYWYQQGPGQDPQFLISFYEKMQSDKGSIPDRFSAQQFSDYHSELNMSSLELGDSALYFCASSLGAQGPGSSYNSPLHFGNGTRLTVT.

This clone was recorded once. This chain connects TRBV5-1 to TRBJ1-2; 7 bases are a match to TRBD1. The J segment lost 3 bases and the V segment lost 3 bases, leaving 2 bases of the junction unmatched. The CDR3 consists of 13 residues. Germline CDR1 SGHRS, CDR2 YFSETQ. The chain's CDR3 is CASSSTGDYGYTF. The CDR3 DNA reads TGCGCCAGCAGCTCCACAGGGGACTATGGCTACACCTTC.

The chain has TRBV18 and TRBJ1-6; 7 nucleotides match TRBD1. V dropped 6 bases and J dropped 10; count of bases not matched to a gene: 12. CDR3 size: 15 residues. Germline V gene lookup returns CDR1 KGHSH and CDR2 LQKENI. CDR3 sequence reads: CASSQGGEHLSPLHF. The CDR3 DNA is TGTGCCAGCTCCCAAGGGGGCGAACATCTGTCACCCCTCCACTTT.

This clone was detected once. This sequence joins TRBV3-1 (or the pseudogene TRBV3-2) and TRBJ2-7; TRBD2 might be the D (6 bases). CDR3 size: 15 residues. The germline gives CDR1 LGHDT, CDR2 YNNKEL (reference sequence). The V end was cut by 1 base, the J end by 3 bases, with 13 bases between. The CDR3 DNA follows: TGTGCCAGCAGCCAAGGATCTGGGACTGGCTACGAGCAGTACTTC. Protein: CASSQGSGTGYEQYF.

The rearrangement uses TRBV11-2 and TRBJ1-1; D uncertain. Trimming pared 5 bases from V and 7 bases from J, leaving 23 bases between. From germline, CDR1 is SGHAT and CDR2 FQNNGV. This CDR3 comprises 16 residues. In nucleotides, the CDR3 is TGTGCCAGCAGCGGAGATACAGACCAAGTTCTTGTTGAAGCTTTCTTT. It yields the protein CASSGDTDQVLVEAFF.